The T cell receptor (beta chain) described here comes from a study of blood T cells in healthy people across ages. Study-level background: Template switching picked up about one barcoded beta molecule for each two T cells.

Findings of the study overall: Roughly linearly, TCR beta diversity per million T cells fell as age increased. Since the PBMCs were unsorted, naive and antigen-experienced cells could not be conclusively compared.

A second PCR of 7 to 11 cycles used a sample-barcoded 5' primer and a J-beta primer mix. One entry per CDR3 protein results from TCRdb running MiXCR on the 5' RACE reads. The profile shows some 1.5 million distinct CDR3 sequences, 28% of them singletons. V dropped 0 bases and J dropped 8 bases, with 19 bases sitting between them. The CDR3 covers 16 residues. Germline CDR1 reads ENHRY; CDR2 reads SYGVKD. The study drew donors from healthy Caucasian individuals in Russia aged about 6 to 90. This clonotype appeared a few times. Its target is unknown. The sample consisted of blood. The chain combines TRBV10-3 with TRBJ1-2; D call uncertain. The sequence was collected from a woman aged 25 to 39 in good health. For the CDR3, the DNA is TGTGCCATCAGTGAGTCTTCTGGTCCACCCGCGGAGGGCTACACCTTC. Protein product: CAISESSGPPAEGYTF.